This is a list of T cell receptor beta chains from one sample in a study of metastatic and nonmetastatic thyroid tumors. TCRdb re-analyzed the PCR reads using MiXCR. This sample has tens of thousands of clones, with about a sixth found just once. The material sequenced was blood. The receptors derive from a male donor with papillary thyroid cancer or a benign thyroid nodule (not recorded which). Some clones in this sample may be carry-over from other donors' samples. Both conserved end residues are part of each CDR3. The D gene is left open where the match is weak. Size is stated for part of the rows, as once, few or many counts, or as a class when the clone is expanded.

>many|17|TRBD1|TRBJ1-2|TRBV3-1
CASSQDLGQGANYGYTF
TGTGCCAGCAGCCAAGACCTTGGACAGGGAGCTAACTATGGCTACACCTTC
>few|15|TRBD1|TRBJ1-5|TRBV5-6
CASSVRTGGNQPQHF
TGTGCCAGCAGCGTACGGACAGGGGGCAATCAGCCCCAGCATTTT
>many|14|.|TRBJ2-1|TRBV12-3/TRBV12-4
CAWSTGSAGNEQFF
TGTGCCTGGTCCACCGGGAGCGCAGGCAATGAGCAGTTCTTC
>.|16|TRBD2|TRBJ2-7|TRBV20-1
CSARAPRLAGDYEQYF
TGCAGTGCTAGAGCCCCGCGACTAGCGGGAGATTACGAGCAGTACTTC
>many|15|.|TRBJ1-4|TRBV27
CASSPRGPTNEKLFF
TGTGCCAGCAGCCCTCGGGGGCCAACTAATGAAAAACTGTTTTTT
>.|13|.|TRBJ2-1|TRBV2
CASSENAYLEQFF
TGTGCCAGCAGTGAAAACGCCTACCTCGAGCAGTTCTTC
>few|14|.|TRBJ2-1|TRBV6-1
CASKNPGHRGQQFF
TGTGCCAGCAAGAATCCGGGACATCGAGGTCAGCAGTTCTTC
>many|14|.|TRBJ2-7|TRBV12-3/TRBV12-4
CASSFGSPPYEQYF
TGTGCCAGCAGTTTCGGAAGTCCACCCTACGAGCAGTACTTC
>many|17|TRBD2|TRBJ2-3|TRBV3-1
CASQAGFAGGRTDTQYF
TGTGCCAGCCAAGCGGGTTTCGCGGGAGGGCGGACAGATACGCAGTATTTT
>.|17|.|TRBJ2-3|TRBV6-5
CASSYSIVWEVTDTQYF
TGTGCCAGCAGTTACTCTATTGTCTGGGAGGTGACAGATACCCAGTATTTT
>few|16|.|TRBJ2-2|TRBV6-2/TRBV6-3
CASTKRGGFNTGELFF
TGTGCCAGCACAAAGAGGGGGGGCTTTAACACCGGGGAGCTGTTTTTT
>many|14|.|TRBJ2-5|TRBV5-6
CASSLVQGQETQYF
TGTGCCAGCAGCTTGGTGCAGGGTCAAGAGACCCAGTACTTC
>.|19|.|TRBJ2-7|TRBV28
CASSSAWTVRDRGCYEQYF
TGTGCCAGCAGTTCTGCCTGGACAGTACGAGATAGAGGGTGCTACGAGCAGTACTTC
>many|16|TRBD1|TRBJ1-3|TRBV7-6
CASSLGVTGSGNTIYF
TGTGCCAGCAGCTTAGGAGTGACAGGGTCCGGAAACACCATATATTTT
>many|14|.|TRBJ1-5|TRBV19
CASSMVQPNQPQHF
TGTGCCAGTAGTATGGTACAGCCAAATCAGCCCCAGCATTTT
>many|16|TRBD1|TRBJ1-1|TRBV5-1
CASSRTGDVMGTEAFF
TGCGCCAGCAGCCGGACAGGGGACGTTATGGGCACTGAAGCTTTCTTT
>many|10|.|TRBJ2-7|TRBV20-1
CSAVPYEQYF
TGCAGTGCTGTACCCTACGAGCAGTACTTC
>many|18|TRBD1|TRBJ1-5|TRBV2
CASREGPDRPQSNQPQHF
TGTGCCAGCAGGGAGGGCCCGGACAGGCCCCAAAGCAATCAGCCCCAGCATTTT
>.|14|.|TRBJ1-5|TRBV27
CASSLSWSSQPQHF
TGTGCCAGCAGTTTATCATGGTCTAGTCAGCCCCAGCATTTT
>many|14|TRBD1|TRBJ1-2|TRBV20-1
CSAIGDRVNYGYTF
TGCAGTGCTATCGGGGACAGAGTAAACTATGGCTACACCTTC
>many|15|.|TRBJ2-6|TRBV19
CASRHRRAGANVLTF
TGTGCCAGTAGACACAGGAGGGCTGGGGCCAACGTCCTGACTTTC
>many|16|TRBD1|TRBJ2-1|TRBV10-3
CAISESGQPPYNEQFF
TGTGCCATCAGTGAGTCGGGACAGCCTCCCTACAATGAGCAGTTCTTC
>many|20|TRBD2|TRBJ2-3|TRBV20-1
CSAREGRGTSGSPGTDTQYF
TGCAGTGCTAGAGAGGGAAGAGGCACTAGCGGGAGCCCCGGCACAGATACGCAGTATTTT
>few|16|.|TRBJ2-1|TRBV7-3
CASSLMGGGYGNEQFF
TGTGCCAGCAGCTTAATGGGAGGAGGCTATGGGAATGAGCAGTTCTTC
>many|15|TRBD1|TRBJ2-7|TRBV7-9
CASSPWDRGRNEQYF
TGTGCCAGCAGCCCATGGGACAGGGGCCGGAACGAGCAGTACTTC
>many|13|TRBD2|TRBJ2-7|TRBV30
CAWNPSGGFEQYF
TGTGCCTGGAATCCTAGCGGGGGCTTCGAGCAGTACTTC
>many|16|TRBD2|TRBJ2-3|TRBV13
CASSLRGTRYTDTQYF
TGTGCCAGCAGTCTCCGAGGGACTAGATACACAGATACGCAGTATTTT
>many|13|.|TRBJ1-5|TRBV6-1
CASQRGINQPQHF
TGTGCCAGTCAGCGAGGGATCAATCAGCCCCAGCATTTT